This TCR beta chain was documented in a study of regulatory T cells in long-lasting Graves disease. The CDR3 sequence is 11 residues long. Germline CDR1 and CDR2: SQVTM and ANQGSEA. V was pared by 2 bases and J by 6 bases, with 7 bases between. Documented time point: persistent/refractory GD, antithyroid drugs over 5 years with positive TRAb. The TCR library was made from RNA that had been extracted from PBMCs in TRIzol. According to the study, TCR beta libraries were built with iRepertoire HTBI primers and CDR3-region Arm-PCR. MiXCR, run by TCRdb on the multiplex PCR reads, gives a single entry per CDR3 protein. The sample has almost 350,000 distinct CDR3 sequences; around a fifth are singletons.

This clonotype originated in a female donor with Graves disease. The chain has TRBV29-1 and TRBJ2-5; D possibly corresponds to TRBD1 (6 bases). Sequencing used peripheral blood mononuclear cells (PBMCs), obtained when the disease was refractory, from a patient treated with antithyroid drugs. CDR3 protein: CSVEWGQTQYF. Written as DNA, the CDR3 is TGCAGCGTTGAATGGGGGCAGACCCAGTACTTC.